What follows is one TCR beta chain and its context. The data are from a study of blood T cell repertoires in COVID-19. The overall study: PBMCs, B-cell-depleted T cells, or T cells were the source of the cDNA or gDNA that made up the material.

Authors' analysis steps: Nucleated cell number was recorded as an estimate derived from reference gene primer amplification. Repertoires were generated with immunoSEQ multiplex PCR, while TCRdb's copy carries only in-frame clones and drops some. That table supplies the V and J calls and clone size; D and trimming were determined from the DNA. The table records tens of thousands of clones, 86% of them present only once. This CDR3 has 12 amino acids. Per germline, CDR1 MRHNA and CDR2 SNTAGT. This receptor was identified in a human donor in a cohort sampled during active COVID-19. Sequenced sample: peripheral blood. The rearrangement links TRBV6-4 to TRBJ2-6; TRBD2 is a possible D gene (6 bases). CDR3 DNA: TGTGCAGCGGGCTCTGGGGCCAACGTCCTGACTTTC. This gives the protein CAAGSGANVLTF.